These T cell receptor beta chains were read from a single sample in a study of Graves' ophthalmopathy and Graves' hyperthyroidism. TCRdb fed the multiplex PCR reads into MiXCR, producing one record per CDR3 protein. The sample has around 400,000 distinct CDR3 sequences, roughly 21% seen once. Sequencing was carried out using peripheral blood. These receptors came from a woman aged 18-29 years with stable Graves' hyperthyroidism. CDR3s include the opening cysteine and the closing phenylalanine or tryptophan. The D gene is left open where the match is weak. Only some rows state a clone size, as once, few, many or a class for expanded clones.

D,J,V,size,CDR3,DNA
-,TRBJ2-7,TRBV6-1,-,CASRAIVSYDQYF,TGTGCCAGCAGGGCTATCGTGTCCTACGATCAGTACTTC
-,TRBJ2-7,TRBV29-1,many,CSALTHLRGSYEQYF,TGCAGCGCCCTTACACACCTACGGGGCTCCTACGAGCAGTACTTC
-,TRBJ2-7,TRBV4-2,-,CASSQETWHEQYF,TGTGCCAGCAGCCAAGAAACGTGGCACGAGCAGTACTTC
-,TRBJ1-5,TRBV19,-,CASNRGPSNQPQHF,TGTGCCAGTAACCGGGGGCCAAGCAATCAGCCCCAGCATTTT
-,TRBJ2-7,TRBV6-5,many,CASSYREGYEQYF,TGTGCCAGCAGTTACCGTGAGGGCTACGAGCAGTACTTC
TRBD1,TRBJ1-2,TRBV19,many,CASSPSTGGVYGYTF,TGTGCCAGTAGTCCCTCAACAGGGGGCGTCTATGGCTACACCTTC
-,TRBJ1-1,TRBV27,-,CASSSLTGPTEAFF,TGTGCCAGCAGTTCCCTTACGGGCCCTACTGAAGCTTTCTTT
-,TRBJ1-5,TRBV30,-,CAWNREGNQPQHF,TGTGCCTGGAACAGGGAGGGTAATCAGCCCCAGCATTTT
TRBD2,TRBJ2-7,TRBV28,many,CASSPSGTSVREQYF,TGTGCCAGCAGTCCATCGGGGACTAGCGTTCGCGAGCAGTACTTC
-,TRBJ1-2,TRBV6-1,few,CASSVAPNYGYTF,TGTGCCAGCAGTGTGGCGCCTAACTATGGCTACACCTTC
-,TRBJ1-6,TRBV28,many,CASSRVEEGSPLHF,TGTGCCAGCAGCCGGGTGGAAGAAGGTTCACCCCTCCACTTT
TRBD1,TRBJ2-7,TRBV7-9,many,CASSQPGQGAYEQYF,TGTGCCAGCAGCCAACCGGGACAGGGGGCTTACGAGCAGTACTTC
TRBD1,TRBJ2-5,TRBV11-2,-,CASSSRTGGTAGGRETQYF,TGTGCCAGCAGCTCCCGGACAGGGGGCACAGCGGGAGGCCGGGAGACCCAGTACTTC
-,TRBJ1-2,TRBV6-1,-,CASSLDQHEGRDYGYTF,TGTGCCAGCTCCCTAGACCAACACGAGGGCCGAGACTATGGCTACACCTTC
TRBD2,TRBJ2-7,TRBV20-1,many,CSARGLAGRYEQYF,TGCAGTGCTAGAGGTCTAGCGGGACGCTACGAGCAGTACTTC
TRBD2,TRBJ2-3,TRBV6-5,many,CASSYSRLAATDTQYF,TGTGCCAGCAGTTATTCACGACTAGCGGCAACAGATACGCAGTATTTT
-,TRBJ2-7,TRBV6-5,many,CASSYSGPRDEQYF,TGTGCCAGCAGTTACTCGGGGCCCCGGGACGAGCAGTACTTC
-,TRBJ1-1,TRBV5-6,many,CASSPGTAGAFF,TGTGCCAGCAGCCCAGGGACGGCCGGAGCTTTCTTT
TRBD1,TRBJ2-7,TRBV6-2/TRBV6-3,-,CASGPTGPYEQYF,TGTGCCAGCGGGCCGACAGGGCCCTACGAGCAGTACTTC
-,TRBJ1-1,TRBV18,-,CASSPEQGTYTEAFF,TGTGCCAGCTCACCGGAACAGGGTACTTACACTGAAGCTTTCTTT
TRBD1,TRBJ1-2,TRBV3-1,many,CASSPRDRVVGYTF,TGTGCCAGCAGCCCCCGGGACAGGGTTGTCGGCTACACCTTC
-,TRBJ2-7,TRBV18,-,CASSPGSLYEQYF,TGTGCCAGCTCACCAGGTAGCCTATACGAGCAGTACTTC
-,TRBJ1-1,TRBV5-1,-,CASSLVAGGAFF,TGCGCCAGCAGCTTGGTCGCGGGGGGAGCTTTCTTT
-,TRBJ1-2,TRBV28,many,CASRDLYGYTF,TGTGCCAGCAGAGATCTTTATGGCTACACCTTC
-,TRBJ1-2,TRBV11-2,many,CASSPGPENYGYTF,TGTGCCAGCAGCCCAGGACCGGAGAACTATGGCTACACCTTC
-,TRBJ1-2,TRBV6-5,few,CASSYLTQGSNYGYTF,TGTGCCAGCAGTTACCTAACACAGGGTTCTAACTATGGCTACACCTTC
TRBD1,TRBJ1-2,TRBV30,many,CAYRSDRAGYGYTF,TGTGCCTACCGGTCCGACAGGGCCGGCTATGGCTACACCTTC
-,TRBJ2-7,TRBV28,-,CASSFMGRRAHNYEQYF,TGTGCCAGCAGTTTCATGGGTCGGAGAGCTCATAATTACGAGCAGTACTTC
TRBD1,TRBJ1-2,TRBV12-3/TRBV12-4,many,CASILTGGHGYTF,TGTGCCAGCATCTTGACAGGGGGTCATGGCTACACCTTC
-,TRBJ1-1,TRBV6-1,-,CASRVGDPTEAFF,TGTGCCAGCAGAGTGGGGGATCCCACTGAAGCTTTCTTT
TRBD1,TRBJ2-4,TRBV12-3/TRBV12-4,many,CASSQVPGQGAAAKNIQYF,TGTGCCAGCAGTCAAGTCCCGGGACAGGGGGCGGCGGCCAAAAACATTCAGTACTTC
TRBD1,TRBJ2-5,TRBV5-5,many,CASSPGQGTQETQYF,TGTGCCAGCAGCCCCGGACAGGGGACTCAAGAGACCCAGTACTTC
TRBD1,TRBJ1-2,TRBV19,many,CASSVQGEFYGYTF,TGTGCCAGTAGTGTACAGGGGGAATTCTATGGCTACACCTTC
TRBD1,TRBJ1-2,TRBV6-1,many,CASSEHRGGGLYYGYTF,TGTGCCAGCAGTGAACACAGGGGTGGAGGTTTGTACTATGGCTACACCTTC
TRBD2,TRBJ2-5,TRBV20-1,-,CSATGLAGVSGFGETQYF,TGCAGTGCTACGGGACTAGCGGGGGTATCCGGATTCGGGGAGACCCAGTACTTC
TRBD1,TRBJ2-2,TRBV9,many,CASSTYTGGEGTGELFF,TGTGCCAGCAGCACCTACACAGGGGGAGAGGGCACCGGGGAGCTGTTTTTT
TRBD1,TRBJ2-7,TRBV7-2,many,CASSLGTGPYEQYF,TGTGCCAGCAGCTTAGGGACAGGCCCCTACGAGCAGTACTTC
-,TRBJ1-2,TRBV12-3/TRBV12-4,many,CASSYRAMGYGYTF,TGTGCCAGCAGTTACAGGGCTATGGGCTATGGCTACACCTTC
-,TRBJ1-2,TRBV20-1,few,CSARTPRTAYGYTF,TGCAGTGCTAGAACCCCCCGGACAGCCTATGGCTACACCTTC
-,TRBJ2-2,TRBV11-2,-,CASSRGLTNTGELFF,TGTGCCAGCAGCCGTGGACTAACGAACACCGGGGAGCTGTTTTTT
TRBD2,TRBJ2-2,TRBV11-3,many,CASSLGLASTGELFF,TGTGCCAGCAGCCTTGGACTAGCCTCCACCGGGGAGCTGTTTTTT
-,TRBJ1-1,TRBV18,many,CASSPSRTLTEAFF,TGTGCCAGCTCACCCTCTAGGACCCTGACTGAAGCTTTCTTT
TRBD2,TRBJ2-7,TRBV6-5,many,CATRTSGPYEQYF,TGTGCCACCAGAACTAGCGGACCCTACGAGCAGTACTTC
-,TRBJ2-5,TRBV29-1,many,CSVANRARETQYF,TGCAGCGTTGCGAACAGGGCTAGGGAGACCCAGTACTTC
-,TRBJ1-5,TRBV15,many,CATSGDSYSNQPQHF,TGTGCCACCAGCGGAGACAGTTATAGCAATCAGCCCCAGCATTTT
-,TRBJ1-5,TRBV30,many,CAWSQGTNQPQHF,TGTGCCTGGAGCCAGGGAACGAATCAGCCCCAGCATTTT
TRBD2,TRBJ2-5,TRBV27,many,CASSLGSGGRAGETQYF,TGTGCCAGCAGTTTGGGGAGCGGCGGGAGGGCCGGGGAGACCCAGTACTTC
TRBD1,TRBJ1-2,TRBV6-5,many,CASSRGTGDGYTF,TGTGCCAGCAGCAGGGGGACAGGGGATGGCTACACCTTC